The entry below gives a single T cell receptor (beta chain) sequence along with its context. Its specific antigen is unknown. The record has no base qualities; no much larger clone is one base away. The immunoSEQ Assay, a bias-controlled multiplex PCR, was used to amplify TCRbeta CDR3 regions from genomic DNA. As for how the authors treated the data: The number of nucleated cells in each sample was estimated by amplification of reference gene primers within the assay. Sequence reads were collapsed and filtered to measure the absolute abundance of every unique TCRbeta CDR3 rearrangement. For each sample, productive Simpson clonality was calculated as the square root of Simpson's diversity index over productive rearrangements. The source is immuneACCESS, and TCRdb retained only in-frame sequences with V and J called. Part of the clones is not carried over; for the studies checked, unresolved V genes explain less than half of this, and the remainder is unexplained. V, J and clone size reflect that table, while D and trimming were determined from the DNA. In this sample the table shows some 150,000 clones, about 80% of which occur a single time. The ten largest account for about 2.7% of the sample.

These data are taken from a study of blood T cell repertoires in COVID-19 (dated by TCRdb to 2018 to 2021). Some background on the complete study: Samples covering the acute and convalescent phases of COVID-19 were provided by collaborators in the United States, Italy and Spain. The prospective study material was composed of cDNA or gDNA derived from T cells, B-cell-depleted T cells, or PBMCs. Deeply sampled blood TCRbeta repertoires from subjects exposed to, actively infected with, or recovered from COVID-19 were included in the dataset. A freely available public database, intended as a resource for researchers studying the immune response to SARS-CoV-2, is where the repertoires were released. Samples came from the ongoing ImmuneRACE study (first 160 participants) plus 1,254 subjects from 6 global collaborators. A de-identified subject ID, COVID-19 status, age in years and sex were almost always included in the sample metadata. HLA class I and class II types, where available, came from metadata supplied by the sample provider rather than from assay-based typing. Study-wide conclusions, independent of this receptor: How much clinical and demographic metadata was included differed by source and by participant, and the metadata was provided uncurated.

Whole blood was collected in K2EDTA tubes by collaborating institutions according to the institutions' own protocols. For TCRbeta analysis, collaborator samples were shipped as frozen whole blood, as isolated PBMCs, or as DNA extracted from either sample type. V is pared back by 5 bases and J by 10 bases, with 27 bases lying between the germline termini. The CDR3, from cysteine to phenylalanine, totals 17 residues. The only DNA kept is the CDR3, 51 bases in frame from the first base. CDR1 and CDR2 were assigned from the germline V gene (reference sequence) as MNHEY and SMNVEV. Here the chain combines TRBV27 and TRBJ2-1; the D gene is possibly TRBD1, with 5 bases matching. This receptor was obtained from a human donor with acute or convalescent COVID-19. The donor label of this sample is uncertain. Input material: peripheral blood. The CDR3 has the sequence CASSPSLRPQGLEEQFF. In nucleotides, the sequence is TGTGCCAGCAGTCCCTCCCTGCGTCCCCAGGGATTAGAGGAGCAGTTCTTC.